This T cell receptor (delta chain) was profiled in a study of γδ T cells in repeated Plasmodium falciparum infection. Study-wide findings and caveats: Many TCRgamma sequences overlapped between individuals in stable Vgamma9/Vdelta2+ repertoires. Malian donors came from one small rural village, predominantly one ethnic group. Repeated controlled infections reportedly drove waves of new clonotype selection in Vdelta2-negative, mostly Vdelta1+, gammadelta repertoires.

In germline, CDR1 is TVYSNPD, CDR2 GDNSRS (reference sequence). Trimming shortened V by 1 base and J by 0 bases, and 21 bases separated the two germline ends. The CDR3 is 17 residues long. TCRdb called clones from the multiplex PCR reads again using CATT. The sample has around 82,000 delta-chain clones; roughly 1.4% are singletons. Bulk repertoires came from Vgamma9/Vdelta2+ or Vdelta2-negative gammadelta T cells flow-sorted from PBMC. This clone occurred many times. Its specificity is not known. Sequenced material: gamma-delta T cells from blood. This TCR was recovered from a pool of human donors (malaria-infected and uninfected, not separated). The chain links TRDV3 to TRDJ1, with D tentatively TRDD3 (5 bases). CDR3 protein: CAFTYLPWEMYTDKLIF. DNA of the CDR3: TGTGCCTTTACATATCTCCCCTGGGAGATGTACACCGATAAACTCATCTTT.